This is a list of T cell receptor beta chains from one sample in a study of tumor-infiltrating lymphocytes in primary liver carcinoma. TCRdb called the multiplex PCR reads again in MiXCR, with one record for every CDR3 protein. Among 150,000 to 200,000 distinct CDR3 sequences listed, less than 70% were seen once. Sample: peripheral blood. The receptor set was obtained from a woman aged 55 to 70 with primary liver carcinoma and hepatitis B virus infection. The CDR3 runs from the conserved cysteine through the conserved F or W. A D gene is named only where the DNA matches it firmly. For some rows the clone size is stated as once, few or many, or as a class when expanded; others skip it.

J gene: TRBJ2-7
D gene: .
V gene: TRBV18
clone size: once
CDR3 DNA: TGTGCCAGCTCACCACCGGGATCCTACGAGCAATACTTC
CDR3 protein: CASSPPGSYEQYF

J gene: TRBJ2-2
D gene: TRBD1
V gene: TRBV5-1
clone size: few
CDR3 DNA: TGCGCCAGCAGCTTGGCGGGACAGGGAACGACCGGGGAGCTGTTTTTT
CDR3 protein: CASSLAGQGTTGELFF

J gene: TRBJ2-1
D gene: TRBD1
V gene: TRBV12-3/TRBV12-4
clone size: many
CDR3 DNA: TGTGCCAGCAGCTTACAGGGGTACAATGAGCAGTTCTTC
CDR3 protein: CASSLQGYNEQFF

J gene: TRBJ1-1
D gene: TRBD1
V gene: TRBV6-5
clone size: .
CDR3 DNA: TGTGCCAGCAGTAGTGCCCCCGGGACAGGGGACACTGAAGCTTTCTTT
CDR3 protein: CASSSAPGTGDTEAFF

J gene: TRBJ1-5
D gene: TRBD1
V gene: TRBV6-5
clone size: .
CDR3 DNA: TGTGTCAGCAAAAGAGAAACCGGGACAGGGTTTGGCAATCAGCCCCAGCACTTT
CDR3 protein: CVSKRETGTGFGNQPQHF

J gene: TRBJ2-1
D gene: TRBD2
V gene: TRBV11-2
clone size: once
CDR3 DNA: TGTGCCAGCAGTTCACCGACTAGCGGAGACTATGAGCACTTCTTC
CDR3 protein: CASSSPTSGDYEHFF

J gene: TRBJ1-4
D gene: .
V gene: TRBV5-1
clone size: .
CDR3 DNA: TGCGCCAGCTGCCGGCGAGGTGCAACTAATGAAAAACTGTTTTTT
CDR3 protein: CASCRRGATNEKLFF

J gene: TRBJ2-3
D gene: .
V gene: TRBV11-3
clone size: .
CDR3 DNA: TGTCCCAGCAGCTCCATCATAGATACACAGTATTTT
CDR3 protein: CPSSSIIDTQYF

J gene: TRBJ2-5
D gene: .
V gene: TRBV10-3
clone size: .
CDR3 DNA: TGTGCCATCAGTGGAGGACAGACCCAGTACTTC
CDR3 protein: CAISGGQTQYF

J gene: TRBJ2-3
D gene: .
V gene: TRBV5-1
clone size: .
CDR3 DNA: TGCGCCAGCAGCTTTCCGTTTGACACCGTAACAGATACGCAGTATTTT
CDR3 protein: CASSFPFDTVTDTQYF

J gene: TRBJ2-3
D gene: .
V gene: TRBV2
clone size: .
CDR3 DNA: TGTGCCAGCACGCGGGAAAACGTAGATACGCAGTATTTT
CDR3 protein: CASTRENVDTQYF

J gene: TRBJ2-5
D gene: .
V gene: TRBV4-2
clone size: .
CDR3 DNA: TGTGCCAGCAGCCAAGATTTCGGGACCAGCGATTACCAAGAGACCCAGTACTTC
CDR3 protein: CASSQDFGTSDYQETQYF

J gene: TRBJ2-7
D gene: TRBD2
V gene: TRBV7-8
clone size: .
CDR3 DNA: TGTGCCAGCATCCCGGCCGGACTAGCGGGGATCTACGAGCAGTACTTC
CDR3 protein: CASIPAGLAGIYEQYF

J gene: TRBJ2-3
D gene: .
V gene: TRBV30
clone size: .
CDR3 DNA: TGCGCCTGGAGTCGCCCCAGTGACACAGATACGCAGTATTTT
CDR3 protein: CAWSRPSDTDTQYF

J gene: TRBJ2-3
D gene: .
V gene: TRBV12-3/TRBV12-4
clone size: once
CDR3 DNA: TGTGCCAGCATTTTCTTTGGGACTTATAGCGGCGAGCAGTATTTT
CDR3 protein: CASIFFGTYSGEQYF

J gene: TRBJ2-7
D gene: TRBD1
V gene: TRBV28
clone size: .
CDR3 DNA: TGTACCAGCAGTGTGGAAGGACAGGGGCTCCCCTACGAGCAGTACTTC
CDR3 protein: CTSSVEGQGLPYEQYF

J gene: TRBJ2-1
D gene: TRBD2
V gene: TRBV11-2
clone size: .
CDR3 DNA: TGTGCCAGCAGCAGGAGACTAGCGGGAGGTAATGAGCAGTTCTTC
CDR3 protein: CASSRRLAGGNEQFF

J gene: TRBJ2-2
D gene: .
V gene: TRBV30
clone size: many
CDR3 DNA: TGTGCCTGGAGTGTAGATGGAATCGGGGAGCTGTTTTTT
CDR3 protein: CAWSVDGIGELFF

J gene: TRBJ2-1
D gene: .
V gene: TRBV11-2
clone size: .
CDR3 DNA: TGTGCCAGCAACCGCCAGGGGACGGCGAGCCCCTACAATGAGCAGTTCTTC
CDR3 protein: CASNRQGTASPYNEQFF

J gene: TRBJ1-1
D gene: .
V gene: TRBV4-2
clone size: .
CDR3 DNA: TGTGCCAGCAGGGGGGCATTGGGCATTGAAGCTTTCTTT
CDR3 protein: CASRGALGIEAFF

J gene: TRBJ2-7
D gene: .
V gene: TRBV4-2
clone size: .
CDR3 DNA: TGTGACAGCAGCCAAGAAGCGTCGGTCGAGCAGCACTTC
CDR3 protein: CDSSQEASVEQHF

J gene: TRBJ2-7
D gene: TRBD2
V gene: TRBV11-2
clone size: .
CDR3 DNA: TGTGCCAACAGCTTAGGACTAGCGGGAGACCACGAGCAGTACTTC
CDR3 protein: CANSLGLAGDHEQYF

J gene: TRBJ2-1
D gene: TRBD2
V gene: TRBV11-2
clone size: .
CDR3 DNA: TGTGCCAGCAGCTTAAAGCCTAGCGGATACAGCTCCTACAATGGGCTGTTCTTC
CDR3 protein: CASSLKPSGYSSYNGLFF

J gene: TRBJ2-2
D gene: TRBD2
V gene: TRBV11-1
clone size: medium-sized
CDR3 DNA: TGTGCCAGCAGCTTGGGACTAGCGGGGCTCGGGGAGCTGTTTTTT
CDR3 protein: CASSLGLAGLGELFF

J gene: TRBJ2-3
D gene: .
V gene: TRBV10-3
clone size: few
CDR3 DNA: TGTGCCATCAGTGAGGCCACAGGGCGCACAGATACGCAGTATTTT
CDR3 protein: CAISEATGRTDTQYF

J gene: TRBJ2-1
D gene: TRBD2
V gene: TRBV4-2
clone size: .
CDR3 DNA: TGTGCCAGCAGCCAAGGGGGACTAGCGAGAGTAATTAATGAGCAGTTCTTC
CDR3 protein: CASSQGGLARVINEQFF

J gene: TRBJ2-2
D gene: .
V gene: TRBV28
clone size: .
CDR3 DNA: TGTGCCAGCAGAGCCGGTGTGTTCTTGGAGCTGTTTTTT
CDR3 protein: CASRAGVFLELFF

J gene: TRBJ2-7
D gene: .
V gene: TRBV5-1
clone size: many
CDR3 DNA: TGCGCCAGCAGCGAGTATATAGGCCCCTACGAGCAGTACTTC
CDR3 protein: CASSEYIGPYEQYF